This T cell receptor beta chain comes out of a study of T cell repertoires in cytomegalovirus infection. This clonotype was counted between two and nine times. What it binds is not known. Each CDR3 protein gets one entry after TCRdb re-called the reads with MiXCR. Of roughly 350,000 distinct CDR3 sequences in the sample, 34% were seen once. This CDR3 is built from 14 residues. V lost 5 bases and J 0 bases, leaving 8 bases between the germline ends. The sequence derives from a human donor in good health (CMV status not recorded). Some clones in this sample may be carry-over from other donors' samples. The rearrangement joins TRBV12-3 or TRBV12-4 to TRBJ1-5; no definite D call. Sequenced material: cultured PBMCs, taken from culture after CMV antigen stimulation. CDR3 nucleotide sequence: TGTGCCAGCAGTGGAGGGCATAGCAATCAGCCCCAGCATTTT. It encodes CASSGGHSNQPQHF.